The 29 T cell receptor beta chains given below trace back to one sample, sequenced in a study of cytomegalovirus exposure and HLA in healthy donors. Vbeta (60) and Jbeta (13) primers were used in the PCR. Clones were read by immunoSEQ multiplex PCR, and TCRdb kept only the in-frame ones, dropping some. In the table there are 150,000 to 200,000 clones, 70% to 80% of which are singletons. The source material was PBMCs. These receptors were taken from a man aged 30 to 45 in good health and CMV-seronegative.

This chain joins TRBV9 and TRBJ1-3; 7 nucleotides align to TRBD1. V trimming: 2 bases; J trimming: 1 base; junction bases outside the gene matches: 6. The CDR3 is 16 residues long. Germline values: CDR1 SGDLS, CDR2 YYNGEE. CDR3: CASSVRGRGSGNTIYF. The CDR3 nucleotides read TGTGCCAGCAGCGTCCGTGGCAGGGGGTCTGGAAACACCATATATTTT.

For this clone: Other DNA sequences in the sample encode the same CDR3. This chain uses TRBV6-1 with TRBJ2-7; the D gene is possibly TRBD2 (6 bases). Germline CDR1 is MNHNS and CDR2 is SASEGT. V shed 2 bases and J shed 2 bases, with 10 bases lying between them. The CDR3 extends over 14 amino acids. CDR3 coding DNA: TGTGCCAGCAGTGAACCTGGCGGGGCCTACGAGCAGTACTTC. It yields the protein CASSEPGGAYEQYF.

The V and J genes are TRBV6-1 and TRBJ1-2; D possibly corresponds to TRBD1 (6 bases). Trimming pared 4 bases from V and 2 bases from J, leaving 8 bases between. The CDR3 loop spans 13 amino acids. Germline CDR1 MNHNS, CDR2 SASEGT. This CDR3 reads CASSAQGNYGYTF. The CDR3 nucleotides are TGTGCCAGCAGTGCCCAGGGGAACTATGGCTACACCTTC.

CDR3: CASSPTGDEQYF. CDR3 DNA: TGTGCCAGCAGCCCGACAGGGGACGAGCAGTACTTC. This chain joins TRBV7-3 and TRBJ2-7, with 8 bases fitting TRBD1. Germline-derived CDR1 and CDR2 are SGHTA and FQGTGA. The V and J ends lost 5 bases and 5 bases, in that order; junction bases with no gene match: 2. The CDR3 totals 12 residues.

The rearrangement joins TRBV7-9 to TRBJ1-1; possibly TRBD1 for D (5 bases). The CDR3 totals 15 residues. Germline V CDR1 and CDR2: SEHNR, FQNEAQ (reference sequence). Trimming shortened V by 0 bases and J by 1 base, and 9 bases separated the two germline ends. The CDR3 sequence: CASSLAGAPNTEAFF. CDR3 in DNA: TGTGCCAGCAGCTTAGCAGGGGCTCCGAACACTGAAGCTTTCTTT.

The genes are TRBV5-1 and TRBJ2-5; 10 bases are shared with TRBD2. This CDR3 spans 16 amino acids. CDR1 is SGHRS, CDR2 YFSETQ, per germline. The V and J ends lost 0 bases and 5 bases, in that order; junction bases with no gene match: 7. The CDR3 loop is CASSLGLAGARETQYF. CDR3 DNA: TGCGCCAGCAGCTTGGGCCTAGCGGGAGCTAGGGAGACCCAGTACTTC.

J is TRBJ1-1 and V is TRBV6-5, with D uncertain. Germline loops: CDR1 MNHEY, CDR2 SVGAGI. Deletions cut 2 bases from V and 10 bases from J, with 11 bases between. The CDR3 totals 12 residues. Written as DNA, the CDR3 is TGTGCCAGCAGTTACAATGACTTTCCAGCTTTCTTT. This sequence encodes CASSYNDFPAFF.

The chain couples TRBV5-1 to TRBJ2-2; TRBD2 matches 8 bases. The junction had 7 bases not matched to a gene; V was cut back by 2 bases and J by 4 bases. The V gene's germline CDR1 is SGHRS and CDR2 YFSETQ. This CDR3 is 16 amino acids long. CDR3 sequence: CASSFTGGPSTGELFF. Written as DNA, the CDR3 is TGCGCCAGCAGCTTCACGGGAGGGCCGAGCACCGGGGAGCTGTTTTTT.

This sequence joins TRBV28 and TRBJ1-1, with D possibly being TRBD1 (5 bases). The length of the CDR3 is 11 residues. Looked up from germline, CDR1 is MDHEN and CDR2 is SYDVKM. The V end lost 5 bases, the J end lost 7 bases, and 8 bases lay between the germline ends. The CDR3 DNA is TGTGCCAGCAGTATCACAGGTGAAGCTTTCTTT. Its protein is CASSITGEAFF.

The CDR3 DNA reads as TGTGCCAGCAACCTCGGAGGGAGCCGGTTCTACGAGCAGTACTTC. Amino acid sequence: CASNLGGSRFYEQYF. This chain joins TRBV5-6 and TRBJ2-7; D perhaps matches TRBD2 (6 bases). Trimming removed 6 bases at V and 3 bases at J, with 19 bases between. Germline V gene sequence: CDR1 SGHDT, CDR2 YYEEEE. The CDR3 contains 15 residues.

Comments on this clone: The junction departs from the called germline gene at one end, perhaps through a read error. The chain combines TRBV29-1 with TRBJ1-2, with D maybe TRBD1 (5 bases). The CDR3 runs to 15 residues. The germline gives CDR1 SQVTM, CDR2 ANQGSEA. The DNA for the CDR3 is TGCAGCGCCCGGACGTCGGCGGACACCCCGACAGTACCGTTTTTC. Translated, it gives CSARTSADTPTVPFF. Full variable domain (rest looked up from reference TRBV29-1 and TRBJ1-2): SAVISQKPSRDICQRGTSLTIQCQVDSQVTMMFWYRQQPGQSLTLIATANQGSEATYESGFVIDKFPISRPNLTFSTLTVSNMSPEDSSIYLCSARTSADTPTVPFFGSGTRLTVV.

The rearrangement joins TRBV5-1 to TRBJ2-7; a weak D match, TRBD2 (5 bases). Trimming removed 3 bases at V and 0 bases at J, with 10 bases between. Germline V lookup: CDR1 SGHRS, CDR2 YFSETQ. The CDR3 is made up of 14 amino acids. The CDR3 DNA sequence: TGCGCCAGCAGCTCAGACGGAGGCTCCTACGAGCAGTACTTC. The encoded protein is CASSSDGGSYEQYF.

The rearrangement joins TRBV7-6 to TRBJ1-1, with 8 bases aligning to TRBD1. The V gene end was trimmed by 4 bases and the J gene end by 4 bases; junction bases not matched to a gene: 5. The length of the CDR3 is 14 residues. Germline V lookup: CDR1 SGHVS, CDR2 FNYEAQ. CDR3 DNA sequence: TGTGCCAGCAGCTACCGGGACAGGATCACTGAAGCTTTCTTT. It specifies CASSYRDRITEAFF.

This chain joins TRBV5-1 and TRBJ1-4; 7 positions match TRBD1. The V gene end was trimmed by 0 bases and the J gene end by 8 bases; junction bases not matched to a gene: 7. The CDR3 consists of 15 residues. CDR1 and CDR2 from the germline V gene are SGHRS and YFSETQ. The CDR3 loop is CASSLEKGAREKLFF. CDR3 bases: TGCGCCAGCAGCTTGGAGAAGGGGGCAAGGGAAAAACTGTTTTTT.

The gene calls are TRBV10-2 and TRBJ1-1, with D tentatively TRBD1 (6 bases). This CDR3 has 16 amino acids. V lost 4 bases to trimming and J lost 1 base, with 16 bases between them. Germline V gene data show CDR1 as WSHSY and CDR2 as SAAADI. CDR3 DNA: TGCGCCAGCAGTGTGGGGGCCATATCTCCGAACACTGAAGCTTTCTTT. As protein: CASSVGAISPNTEAFF.

The chain carries TRBV4-1 and TRBJ2-7; D remains unclear. The V gene lost 0 bases and the J gene lost 3 bases, with 9 bases spanning the gap. CDR1 and CDR2 from the germline V gene are MGHRA and YSYEKL. The CDR3 sequence is 14 residues long. The CDR3 reads CASSQENANYEQYF. CDR3 DNA: TGCGCCAGCAGCCAAGAAAACGCTAACTACGAGCAGTACTTC.

The chain links TRBV29-1 to TRBJ2-7; the match to TRBD2 covers 9 bases. Losses at the gene ends were 2 bases for V and 1 base for J; bases not matched to a gene: 3. The CDR3 sequence is 14 residues long. Germline loops: CDR1 SQVTM, CDR2 ANQGSEA. In nucleotides, the CDR3 is TGCAGCGTTGAATTGACTAGCGGATCCTACGAGCAGTACTTC. Translated, it gives CSVELTSGSYEQYF.

This clone was counted only a few times. The V gene is TRBV9, the J gene TRBJ2-4; weak D call: TRBD1 (5 bases). V was cut by 0 bases and J by 8 bases, with 12 bases left in between. The CDR3 totals 14 residues. The germline gives CDR1 SGDLS, CDR2 YYNGEE. The CDR3 loop reads CASSVGQGWDIQYF. DNA for the CDR3: TGTGCCAGCAGCGTAGGGCAGGGCTGGGACATTCAGTACTTC.

The chain combines TRBV19 with TRBJ2-7, with D maybe TRBD2 (5 bases). Trimming pared 4 bases from V and 2 bases from J, leaving 12 bases between. Per the germline V gene, CDR1 is LNHDA and CDR2 is SQIVND (reference sequence). This CDR3 has 14 amino acids. The CDR3 nucleotides are TGTGCCAGTAGTAAGTGGGGAGCTACCTACGAGCAGTACTTC. It encodes CASSKWGATYEQYF.

The J gene is TRBJ1-1, the V gene TRBV27; no reliable D call. The CDR3 extends over 13 amino acids. CDR1 is MNHEY, CDR2 SMNVEV, per germline (reference sequence). Trimming took off 0 bases at V and 1 base at J, with 3 bases between the two ends. For the CDR3, the DNA is TGTGCCAGCAGTTTATCCAGGAACACTGAAGCTTTCTTT. Translating it yields CASSLSRNTEAFF.

The genes are TRBV5-4 and TRBJ2-2, with a tentative D call TRBD2 (5 bases). The CDR3 totals 16 residues. Trimming cost V 1 base and J 1 base, with 11 bases left between them. The V gene's germline CDR1 is SGHNT and CDR2 YYREEE (reference sequence). The CDR3 loop is CASSLFGILNTGELFF. The CDR3 DNA follows: TGTGCCAGCAGCTTGTTCGGGATCCTGAACACCGGGGAGCTGTTTTTT. Full variable domain (rest looked up from reference TRBV5-4 and TRBJ2-2): ETGVTQSPTHLIKTRGQQVTLRCSSQSGHNTVSWYQQALGQGPQFIFQYYREEENGRGNFPPRFSGLQFPNYSSELNVNALELDDSALYLCASSLFGILNTGELFFGEGSRLTVL.

The rearrangement joins TRBV15 to TRBJ2-2; 7 bases align to TRBD2. Germline V gene sequence: CDR1 LNHNV, CDR2 YYDKDF (reference sequence). The length of the CDR3 is 14 residues. J was trimmed by 7 bases and V by 4 bases; bases with no gene match: 6. In nucleotides, the CDR3 is TGTGCCACCAGCATAGCGGGTGGTCACGGGGAGCTGTTTTTT. Its protein is CATSIAGGHGELFF.

The chain employs TRBV5-8 and TRBJ2-3; TRBD1 agrees at 11 bases. The germline V gene has CDR1 SGHTS and CDR2 YDEGEE. The CDR3 has 15 residues. The trim removed 4 bases at V and 6 bases at J, leaving 7 bases unmatched. CDR3 sequence (DNA): TGTGCCAGCAGCGAAGGGACAGGGGGTCCGGATACGCAGTATTTT. Residues: CASSEGTGGPDTQYF.

The chain has TRBV9 and TRBJ2-1, with TRBD1 matching 12 bases. V lost 3 bases and J lost 9; bases outside the gene matches: 13. CDR1 and CDR2 from the germline V gene are SGDLS and YYNGEE. The CDR3 is 17 amino acids. CDR3 sequence: CASSASGTGGLGGEQFF. The CDR3 region has the DNA TGTGCCAGCAGCGCCTCCGGGACAGGGGGCTTAGGGGGTGAGCAGTTCTTC.

This clone showed up just once. V is TRBV7-7 and J is TRBJ2-1, with D maybe TRBD2 (6 bases). The germline gives CDR1 SSHAT, CDR2 FNYEAQ (reference sequence). Trimming pared 2 bases from V and 0 bases from J, leaving 8 bases between. The CDR3 totals 15 residues. The CDR3 nucleotides are TGTGCCAGCAGCTTATCCGGGAGCTCCTACAATGAGCAGTTCTTC. It translates to CASSLSGSSYNEQFF.

There are a few counts of this clone. The chain carries TRBV6-5 and TRBJ1-5, with 7 bases aligning to TRBD1. Per germline, CDR1 MNHEY and CDR2 SVGAGI. The CDR3 has 14 amino acids. Trimming at V came to 8 bases and at J to 3 bases, leaving 7 bases not matched to a gene. Here the CDR3 reads CASSKGATNQPQHF. The CDR3 DNA reads as TGTGCCAGCTCAAAGGGGGCAACCAATCAGCCCCAGCATTTT.

The chain combines TRBV14 with TRBJ1-1, with TRBD1 matching over 9 bases. V was clipped by 6 bases and J by 4 bases; unmatched bases: 6. The CDR3 has 14 residues. Germline V gene lookup returns CDR1 SGHDN and CDR2 FVKESK. CDR3: CASSTGGSGTEAFF. CDR3 nucleotides: TGTGCCAGCAGTACAGGGGGCAGTGGCACTGAAGCTTTCTTT.

The chain has TRBV29-1 and TRBJ2-7; 7 bases are shared with TRBD1. Germline CDR1 is SQVTM and CDR2 is ANQGSEA. Germline trimming cut 2 bases from V and 7 bases from J; bases unmatched to any gene: 5. This CDR3 has 12 residues. The CDR3, as DNA: TGCAGCGTTGAAAAGGGGGCGGGTGAGCAGTACTTC. This sequence encodes CSVEKGAGEQYF.

The rearrangement uses TRBV19 and TRBJ1-2; D call uncertain. Germline V lookup: CDR1 LNHDA, CDR2 SQIVND (reference sequence). V was pared by 2 bases and J by 2 bases, with 12 bases between. This CDR3 spans 15 amino acids. CDR3 nucleotides: TGTGCCAGTAGTATATTGACGGACTTAAACTATGGCTACACCTTC. Translating gives CASSILTDLNYGYTF.